This T cell receptor (beta chain) was identified in a study of blood T cells in healthy people across ages. Broader study findings: Estimates of diversity drawn from one million T cells were considered underestimates.

PCR was performed a second time for roughly 7 to 11 cycles using a sample-barcoded 5' primer and a J-beta primer mix. TCRdb reprocessed the 5' RACE reads via MiXCR and lists one record per CDR3 protein. This sample has 800,000 to 950,000 distinct CDR3 sequences, with 25% to 30% found just once. The table lists this clonotype with a few counts. What it binds is unknown. The same data also contributed to another study, on T cells of mothers and their children.

Sequencing was carried out using blood. The sequence came from a woman between 40 and 55 years old in good health.

The CDR3 sequence is CASTLLGLVGNEQFF. The CDR3 DNA reads as TGTGCCAGCACCCTCCTGGGACTAGTGGGTAATGAGCAGTTCTTC. The V and J genes are TRBV12-3 or TRBV12-4 and TRBJ2-1; 8 positions agree with TRBD2. The CDR3 contains 15 residues. The J segment lost 7 bases and the V segment lost 7 bases, leaving 12 bases of the junction unmatched.